This T cell receptor (beta chain) was profiled in a study of CD8+CD57+ T cells in acquired aplastic anemia. On the study more broadly: Sorting CD4+ and CD8+ cells gave DNA averaging roughly 3.2 ug.

Patients sequenced had flow cytometry evidence of CD8+CD57+ cell expansion. Severe acquired aplastic anemia was present in every patient. TCR beta VDJ combinations and CDR3 sequences were profiled from genomic DNA. TCRdb reprocessed the reads via MiXCR and lists one record per CDR3 protein. The data contain 190,000 or so distinct CDR3 sequences, over 40% of them singletons. The receptor comes from a human donor with aplastic anemia. The sequenced material came from sorted CD4+, CD8+, or CD8+CD57+ T cells (not recorded which) from PBMCs.

The chain's CDR3 is CASRDSDHSPLHF. The CDR3 coding sequence is TGTGCCAGCCGGGACAGCGACCATTCACCCCTCCACTTT. This rearrangement joins TRBV10-3 to TRBJ1-6, with TRBD1 matching over 7 bases. In germline, CDR1 is ENHRY, CDR2 SYGVKD. Trimming took 10 bases from V and 8 from J; bases not matched to a gene: 8. This CDR3 has 13 amino acids.